This T cell receptor beta chain was sequenced in a study of cytomegalovirus exposure and HLA in healthy donors. Study-level results: Earlier analysis found most TCR beta V segments productive about 87% or about 30% of the time. Several of the most significant clusters were apparently associated with common viral pathogens in a later analysis.

This clone was seen more than once but under ten times. Antigen specificity is unknown. Healthy individuals who donated bone marrow served as the donors. Primers included in the PCR were 60 Vbeta and 13 Jbeta primers. Profiled with immunoSEQ multiplex PCR; TCRdb holds only in-frame clones, not every one. In the table there are around 120,000 clones, about 83% of which are singletons. From germline, CDR1 is MNHNS and CDR2 SASEGT. The CDR3 is made up of 16 amino acids. The junction had 6 bases not matched to a gene; V was cut back by 4 bases and J by 3 bases. The chain carries TRBV6-1 and TRBJ2-1, with 10 bases that match TRBD2. Material: PBMCs. The TCR was taken from a woman in her 40s in good health and CMV-seropositive. DNA for the CDR3: TGTGCCAGCAGTGGAAATATAGCGGGGGGCTACAATGAGCAGTTCTTC. Translation: CASSGNIAGGYNEQFF.